Following are 28 T cell receptor beta chains from one sample sequenced in a study of cytomegalovirus exposure and HLA in healthy donors. The PCR ran on 60 Vbeta and 13 Jbeta primers. Generated by immunoSEQ multiplex PCR, the TCRdb table keeps only in-frame clones and is missing some. The data contain 80,000 or so clones, roughly 70% of them seen just once; the ten biggest clones take up under 25%. Sequencing was performed on PBMCs. These receptors all come from a man aged 25 to 45 in good health and CMV-seropositive.

This chain joins TRBV5-6 and TRBJ2-5, with D perhaps TRBD2 (7 bases). Trimming shortened V by 0 bases and J by 5 bases, and 20 bases separated the two germline ends. CDR1 is SGHDT, CDR2 YYEEEE, per germline. CDR3 length: 17 amino acids. CDR3 sequence reads: CASSLEIMGGRGETQYF. In DNA form, the CDR3 reads TGTGCCAGCAGCTTGGAGATCATGGGGGGGAGGGGGGAGACCCAGTACTTC.

This clone showed up just once. V is TRBV9 and J is TRBJ1-1; D is possibly TRBD1 (6 bases). The CDR3 has 14 amino acids. CDR1 is SGDLS and CDR2 is YYNGEE in the germline V gene. V shed 2 bases and J shed 0 bases, with 8 bases lying between them. CDR3 region: CASSVGTMNTEAFF. Here the CDR3 DNA reads TGTGCCAGCAGCGTTGGGACAATGAACACTGAAGCTTTCTTT.

V and J are TRBV7-2 and TRBJ2-3; TRBD2 might be the D (5 bases). The CDR3 is 18 amino acids. Germline lookup yields CDR1 SGHTA and CDR2 FQGNSA. Trimming left V 5 bases short and J 1 base short, with 22 bases between. CDR3 amino acids: CASSQFIFPLEGTDTQYF. DNA of the CDR3: TGTGCCAGCAGCCAGTTTATATTTCCCCTGGAGGGCACAGATACGCAGTATTTT.

The chain couples TRBV7-8 to TRBJ1-1; tentative D call: TRBD1 (5 bases). CDR3 size: 17 residues. Germline lookup yields CDR1 SGHVS and CDR2 FQNEAQ. The V and J ends lost 3 bases and 0 bases respectively, with 17 bases between them. Here the CDR3 reads CASSFPPPGGVNTEAFF. CDR3 bases: TGTGCCAGCAGCTTTCCCCCCCCGGGGGGGGTGAACACTGAAGCTTTCTTT.

This clone appeared a few times. J is TRBJ1-1 and V is TRBV7-9, with no clear D. Germline lookup yields CDR1 SEHNR and CDR2 FQNEAQ (reference sequence). There are 14 residues in the CDR3. V was clipped by 5 bases and J by 12 bases, with 22 bases between them. CDR3 nucleotide sequence: TGTGCCAGCAGCCTCGCAGTTTACGGGGAATTAACTTTCTTT. This translates into CASSLAVYGELTFF.

The chain has TRBV5-6 and TRBJ2-4; a possible D gene is TRBD1 (6 bases). Trimming shortened V by 1 base and J by 1 base, and 15 bases separated the two germline ends. The CDR3 runs to 17 residues. The germline CDR1 and CDR2 sequences are SGHDT and YYEEEE. The CDR3 region is CASSLYAGQGAKNIQYF. The CDR3 DNA follows: TGTGCCAGCAGCTTGTACGCAGGGCAGGGGGCCAAAAACATTCAGTACTTC.

This clone was counted between two and nine times. The genes are TRBV27 and TRBJ2-7; a weak D match, TRBD2 (6 bases). V shed 6 bases and J shed 3 bases, with 24 bases lying between them. The CDR3 has 17 residues. Germline V CDR1 and CDR2: MNHEY, SMNVEV (reference sequence). The CDR3 sequence is CASRLQAVTGVRYEQYF. CDR3 coding DNA: TGTGCCAGCAGGTTACAGGCCGTTACGGGGGTACGCTACGAGCAGTACTTC.

V is TRBV7-9 and J is TRBJ1-1; perhaps TRBD1 as D (6 bases). This CDR3 is built from 14 residues. Between the trimmed V and J ends, which lost 5 bases and 3 bases, there was a span of 13 bases. Germline lookup yields CDR1 SEHNR and CDR2 FQNEAQ (reference sequence). The CDR3 sequence is CASSPINRDTEAFF. In nucleotides, the CDR3 is TGTGCCAGCAGCCCCATTAACAGGGACACTGAAGCTTTCTTT.

In its sample, this clone was seen once. The chain links TRBV9 to TRBJ2-5, with TRBD2 matching over 11 bases. Germline V gene data show CDR1 as SGDLS and CDR2 as YYNGEE. The CDR3 extends over 16 amino acids. J was trimmed by 4 bases and V by 3 bases; bases with no gene match: 8. DNA of the CDR3: TGTGCCAGCAGCGGCCCCGGGCTAGCGGGAGGAGAGACCCAGTACTTC. Its translation is CASSGPGLAGGETQYF.

This clone has a handful of counts. V and J are TRBV7-6 and TRBJ2-5; possibly TRBD2 for D (5 bases). CDR3 length: 14 amino acids. Germline V gene sequence: CDR1 SGHVS, CDR2 FNYEAQ. The V gene lost 6 bases and the J gene lost 9 bases, with 20 bases spanning the gap. DNA for the CDR3: TGTGCCAGCAGGGCGGCGTCTTCCGGGGTGGCCCAGTACTTC. This sequence encodes CASRAASSGVAQYF. Filled out from reference TRBV7-6 and TRBJ2-5, the complete variable domain reads GAGVSQSPRYKVTKRGQDVALRCDPISGHVSLYWYRQALGQGPEFLTYFNYEAQQDKSGLPNDRFSAERPEGSISTLTIQRTEQRDSAMYRCASRAASSGVAQYFGPGTRLLVL.

CDR3 coding DNA: TGTGCCATCAGTGCCGGGACAGGGGTGAACAATGAGCAGTTCTTC. This gives the protein CAISAGTGVNNEQFF. This chain joins TRBV10-3 and TRBJ2-1; 10 nucleotides line up with TRBD1. The CDR3 spans 15 residues. In germline, CDR1 is ENHRY, CDR2 SYGVKD. The V and J ends lost 4 bases and 5 bases, in that order; junction bases with no gene match: 5.

This clone was seen a single time. This chain's CDR3 is CASSVRRTDGYTF. The CDR3 DNA sequence: TGTGCCAGTAGTGTTCGAAGGACAGATGGCTACACCTTC. The rearrangement joins TRBV19 to TRBJ1-2, with D possibly being TRBD1 (6 bases). This CDR3 is built from 13 residues. Germline V gene sequence: CDR1 LNHDA, CDR2 SQIVND (reference sequence). Trimming removed 5 bases at V and 6 bases at J, with 13 bases between. The entire variable domain, with the rest obtained from reference TRBV19 and TRBJ1-2, is as follows: DGGITQSPKYLFRKEGQNVTLSCEQNLNHDAMYWYRQDPGQGLRLIYYSQIVNDFQKGDIAEGYSVSREKKESFPLTVTSAQKNPTAFYLCASSVRRTDGYTFGSGTRLTVV.

This sequence joins TRBV23-1 and TRBJ2-2; 10 bases fit TRBD1. TRBV23-1 is filed as an ORF, its function uncertain. CDR3 size: 14 residues. With 11 bases clipped from V and 2 bases from J, the junction kept 5 bases outside the gene matches. In DNA form, the CDR3 reads TGCGCCGTAGGACAGGGGGGCAACACCGGGGAGCTGTTTTTT. Protein sequence: CAVGQGGNTGELFF.

The chain employs TRBV5-6 and TRBJ1-6, with a tentative D call TRBD1 (6 bases). CDR1 and CDR2 from the germline V gene are SGHDT and YYEEEE. The germline V and J ends were trimmed by 4 bases and 11 bases, with 16 bases remaining between them. The CDR3 is made up of 14 amino acids. In nucleotides, the CDR3 is TGTGCCAGCAGCCACAGGGACCCATCGGCACCCCTCCACTTT. It yields the protein CASSHRDPSAPLHF.

This rearrangement joins TRBV6-5 to TRBJ2-7; D call uncertain. CDR3 length equals 15 residues. CDR1 and CDR2 (germline): MNHEY, SVGAGI. Trimming took 6 bases from V and 1 from J, leaving 16 bases between them. The CDR3, as DNA: TGTGCCAGCAGGTCGCTGCGACACCTTTCCTACGAGCAGTACTTC. Translating it yields CASRSLRHLSYEQYF.

J is TRBJ1-1 and V is TRBV7-3; no firm D call. Germline V CDR1 and CDR2: SGHTA, FQGTGA. This CDR3 is built from 14 residues. V gave up 5 bases and J gave up 4 bases, with 14 bases separating them. In nucleotides, the CDR3 is TGTGCCAGCAGCACTGGTGGTGAGGGCACTGAAGCTTTCTTT. Translated: CASSTGGEGTEAFF.

The gene calls are TRBV18 and TRBJ1-1, with 7 bases identical to TRBD1. Unmatched junction bases numbered 2, after V lost 3 bases and J lost 4 bases. The CDR3 totals 13 residues. Looked up from germline, CDR1 is KGHSH and CDR2 is LQKENI. CDR3 sequence (DNA): TGTGCCAGCTCACCCCAGGGGGGCACTGAAGCTTTCTTT. Amino acids: CASSPQGGTEAFF.

The chain links TRBV5-1 to TRBJ1-1, with 12 bases aligning to TRBD1. After removal of 4 bases from V and 2 bases from J, the junction contained 21 bases not matched to a gene. The CDR3 spans 21 residues. Germline-derived CDR1 and CDR2 are SGHRS and YFSETQ. CDR3 protein: CASSMPVPGQGAKGSNTEAFF. The CDR3 DNA is TGCGCCAGCAGCATGCCAGTACCGGGACAGGGGGCGAAGGGGTCCAACACTGAAGCTTTCTTT. The whole variable domain, filled in from reference TRBV5-1 and TRBJ1-1, reads KAGVTQTPRYLIKTRGQQVTLSCSPISGHRSVSWYQQTPGQGLQFLFEYFSETQRNKGNFPGRFSGRQFSNSRSEMNVSTLELGDSALYLCASSMPVPGQGAKGSNTEAFFGQGTRLTVV.

In its sample, this clone was seen once. V is TRBV27 and J is TRBJ1-1; possible D gene TRBD1, 6 bases. The V end was cut by 5 bases, the J end by 0 bases, with 13 bases between. There are 15 residues in the CDR3. Germline V CDR1 and CDR2: MNHEY, SMNVEV (reference sequence). The CDR3 bases are TGTGCCAGCAGTCCCTCAGGGGCACTGAACACTGAAGCTTTCTTT. Protein product: CASSPSGALNTEAFF.

The V gene is TRBV6-5, the J gene TRBJ1-4; tentative D call: TRBD1 (5 bases). CDR1 MNHEY and CDR2 SVGAGI come from the germline V gene. V dropped 0 bases and J dropped 5 bases, with 10 bases sitting between them. This CDR3 spans 15 amino acids. The CDR3 loop reads CASSYSFPGNEKLFF. CDR3 in DNA: TGTGCCAGCAGTTACTCGTTTCCAGGGAATGAAAAACTGTTTTTT.

A note on this clone: Different DNA sequences within this sample yield the same CDR3. The rearrangement uses TRBV18 and TRBJ1-1, with D possibly being TRBD1 (5 bases). CDR1 is KGHSH, CDR2 LQKENI, per germline. This CDR3 spans 14 amino acids. Trimming removed 3 bases at V and 1 base at J, with 9 bases between. CDR3 amino acids: CASSPSTGNTEAFF. DNA of the CDR3: TGTGCCAGCTCACCGTCCACAGGGAACACTGAAGCTTTCTTT.

This clone was seen once. The V gene is TRBV7-2, the J gene TRBJ1-1; D remains unclear. Trimming shortened V by 1 base and J by 0 bases, and 12 bases separated the two germline ends. CDR1 and CDR2 from the germline V gene are SGHTA and FQGNSA. This CDR3 spans 16 amino acids. The CDR3 coding sequence is TGTGCCAGCAGCTTAGAATCAGGACTCATGAACACTGAAGCTTTCTTT. Translation gives CASSLESGLMNTEAFF.

The CDR3 nucleotides read TGTGCCAGCTCACCGTTAATCCCTCGGAGGTACAATGAGCAGTTCTTC. Its translation is CASSPLIPRRYNEQFF. The V call is TRBV18, the J call TRBJ2-1; a possible D gene is TRBD2 (5 bases). The length of the CDR3 is 16 residues. Germline V gene data show CDR1 as KGHSH and CDR2 as LQKENI. The V end lost 3 bases, the J end lost 4 bases, and 16 bases lay between the germline ends.

The chain is built from TRBV5-4 and TRBJ2-7; the match to TRBD1 covers 8 bases. With 2 bases clipped from V and 4 bases from J, the junction kept 14 bases outside the gene matches. Germline lookup yields CDR1 SGHNT and CDR2 YYREEE (reference sequence). The CDR3 totals 17 residues. In DNA, the CDR3 is TGTGCCAGCAGCTTTGGGCTTGGGTCAGGGGGCGAATACGAGCAGTACTTC. Its translation: CASSFGLGSGGEYEQYF.

The chain recombines TRBV19 with TRBJ2-5, with TRBD1 matching over 10 bases. Losses at the gene ends were 1 base for V and 3 bases for J; bases not matched to a gene: 2. The length of the CDR3 is 15 residues. From germline, CDR1 is LNHDA and CDR2 SQIVND (reference sequence). CDR3 amino acids: CASSIVGTGEETQYF. CDR3 DNA sequence: TGTGCCAGTAGTATAGTTGGGACAGGGGAAGAGACCCAGTACTTC.

The CDR3 coding sequence is TGTGCCTGGAAGGGGCCCGGGACAGGGTTCCTATCTTCTGGCTACACCTTC. Translating gives CAWKGPGTGFLSSGYTF. The rearrangement joins TRBV30 to TRBJ1-2; 9 bases agree with TRBD1. The trim removed 4 bases at V and 7 bases at J, leaving 19 bases unmatched. From germline, CDR1 is GTSNPN and CDR2 SVGIG (reference sequence). The CDR3 consists of 17 residues.

This clone was counted between two and nine times. This rearrangement joins TRBV9 to TRBJ1-4, with D perhaps matching TRBD1 (6 bases). The V and J ends lost 3 bases and 5 bases respectively, with 11 bases between them. The CDR3 length is 14 residues. Germline V gene data show CDR1 as SGDLS and CDR2 as YYNGEE. The CDR3, as DNA: TGTGCCAGCAGCGCCGGACAGTTCAATGAAAAACTGTTTTTT. This sequence encodes CASSAGQFNEKLFF.

The chain employs TRBV5-4 and TRBJ2-7, with TRBD2 matching over 11 bases. This CDR3 spans 15 amino acids. CDR1 is SGHNT, CDR2 YYREEE, per germline (reference sequence). The junction had 5 bases not matched to a gene; V was cut back by 3 bases and J by 3 bases. CDR3 protein: CASSSGLAGGYEQYF. The CDR3 DNA follows: TGTGCCAGCAGCTCTGGACTAGCGGGCGGCTACGAGCAGTACTTC.